Below are 12 T cell receptor beta chains sequenced from a single sample in a study of post-analysis software for immune sequencing data. TCR beta cDNA libraries included unique molecular identifiers. TCRdb re-called the PCR reads through MiXCR, storing one row per CDR3 protein. Of hundreds of thousands of distinct CDR3 sequences in the sample, 53% were seen once. The study, taken as a whole, reports: TRBV5-6, TRBV5-1 and TRBV20-1 belonged to a set of roughly five TRBV segments that were more frequent in patients than controls.

For these receptors, no antigen is known. The sequenced sample consisted of blood. These receptors all stem from a girl aged 5-17 years with multiple sclerosis.

This clonotype was counted a few times. At one of its ends the junction is not consistent with the germline gene, which may arise from a read error. V usage is TRBV7-3 and J usage is TRBJ2-1; 12 nucleotides line up with TRBD2. Germline CDR1 is SGHTA and CDR2 is FQGTGA. There are 17 residues in the CDR3. The CDR3 protein is CASSSAPTSGRNNEQFF. The CDR3 nucleotides are TGCGCCAGCAGCTCAGCACCAACTAGCGGGAGGAACAATGAGCAGTTCTTC.

This CDR3 reads CASSTPTGRRQPQHF. The CDR3 region has the DNA TGTGCCAGCAGCACCCCGACAGGGAGGAGGCAGCCCCAGCATTTT. V usage is TRBV4-2 and J usage is TRBJ1-5, with TRBD1 matching 7 bases. The CDR3 extends over 15 amino acids. The V segment lost 5 bases and the J segment 7 bases; nucleotides outside the gene matches: 11. The germline CDR1 and CDR2 sequences are LGHNA and YNFKEQ.

This clonotype came up a few times. The chain employs TRBV7-6 and TRBJ2-7; 9 nucleotides align to TRBD2. The CDR3 consists of 17 residues. Trimming cost V 0 bases and J 0 bases; bases outside gene matches: 6. Looked up from germline, CDR1 is SGHVS and CDR2 is FNYEAQ. The CDR3 sequence: CASSLAVAGGSSYEQYF. The CDR3, as DNA: TGTGCCAGCAGCTTAGCGGTGGCGGGGGGGAGCTCCTACGAGCAGTACTTC.

The CDR3 nucleotides read TGCAGTGCTAGAGTTGAAGGCGGGATCAATGAGCAGTTCTTC. As protein: CSARVEGGINEQFF. The chain combines TRBV20-1 with TRBJ2-7; possibly TRBD2 for D (6 bases). The assigned J gene may be wrong: the sequence end matches TRBJ2-1 better. The CDR3 is 14 residues long. Germline V gives CDR1 DFQATT, CDR2 SNEGSKA (reference sequence).

The chain has TRBV6-5 and TRBJ1-2, with 9 bases fitting TRBD1. Losses at the gene ends were 7 bases for V and 7 bases for J; bases not matched to a gene: 10. Germline lookup yields CDR1 MNHEY and CDR2 SVGAGI. CDR3 length: 14 amino acids. CDR3 in DNA: TGTGCCAGCAAGACGGGACAGGGTTTGCTTGGCTACACCTTC. This translates into CASKTGQGLLGYTF.

The chain links TRBV4-2 to TRBJ2-2; 8 bases map to TRBD1. Germline values: CDR1 LGHNA, CDR2 YNFKEQ. The CDR3 is 17 amino acids. Trimming removed 5 bases from V and 0 bases from J; junction bases left unmatched: 8. This CDR3 reads CASSTGQGHANTGELFF. CDR3 sequence (DNA): TGTGCCAGCAGCACAGGACAGGGCCACGCGAACACCGGGGAGCTGTTTTTT.

The CDR3 spells CASSLPGGNTGELFF. CDR3 coding DNA: TGCGCCAGCAGCTTGCCGGGAGGGAACACCGGGGAGCTGTTTTTT. The chain employs TRBV5-1 and TRBJ2-2; 7 nucleotides align to TRBD2. The CDR3 spans 15 residues. Trimming cost V 1 base and J 1 base; bases outside gene matches: 1. Per the germline V gene, CDR1 is SGHRS and CDR2 is YFSETQ.

The rearrangement uses TRBV10-3 and TRBJ2-7, with 7 bases fitting TRBD1. The germline V gene encodes CDR1 ENHRY and CDR2 SYGVKD. The CDR3 loop spans 15 amino acids. The V and J ends lost 5 bases and 0 bases, in that order; junction bases with no gene match: 7. CDR3 region: CAISKDRANSYEQYF. The CDR3, as DNA: TGTGCCATCAGTAAAGACAGGGCCAACTCCTACGAGCAGTACTTC.

V gene TRBV20-1 combines with J gene TRBJ2-1; D perhaps matches TRBD2 (5 bases). The CDR3 has 13 amino acids. Between the trimmed V and J ends, which lost 7 bases and 3 bases, there was a span of 13 bases. Per the germline V gene, CDR1 is DFQATT and CDR2 is SNEGSKA (reference sequence). CDR3 region: CSVSGIVYNEQFF. CDR3 in DNA: TGCAGTGTCTCCGGGATCGTCTACAATGAGCAGTTCTTC.

This clonotype was recorded a few times. This sequence joins TRBV5-1 and TRBJ2-7; D possibly corresponds to TRBD1 (5 bases). Germline lookup yields CDR1 SGHRS and CDR2 YFSETQ. This CDR3 has 12 amino acids. The germline V and J ends were trimmed by 9 bases and 1 base, with 11 bases remaining between them. The CDR3 sequence: CANLQVSYEQYF. As DNA, the CDR3 is TGCGCCAACTTACAGGTTTCCTACGAGCAGTACTTC.

This clonotype has more than one count but fewer than ten. This chain links TRBV6-1 with TRBJ1-6, with D hard to call. Germline loops: CDR1 MNHNS, CDR2 SASEGT. The CDR3 consists of 14 residues. V was pared by 4 bases and J by 7 bases, with 11 bases between. The CDR3 loop reads CASSVAAGNSPLHF. The CDR3 DNA sequence: TGTGCCAGCAGTGTTGCGGCAGGCAATTCACCCCTCCACTTT.

The sample holds one count of this clonotype. The chain couples TRBV12-3 or TRBV12-4 to TRBJ2-4; no clear D. The J call is uncertain, as TRBJ2-7 better fits the DNA end. This CDR3 region has 15 residues. CDR3: CASSSPKDWGYEQYF. The CDR3 coding sequence is TGTGCCAGCAGTTCGCCGAAAGACTGGGGCTACGAGCAGTACTTC.